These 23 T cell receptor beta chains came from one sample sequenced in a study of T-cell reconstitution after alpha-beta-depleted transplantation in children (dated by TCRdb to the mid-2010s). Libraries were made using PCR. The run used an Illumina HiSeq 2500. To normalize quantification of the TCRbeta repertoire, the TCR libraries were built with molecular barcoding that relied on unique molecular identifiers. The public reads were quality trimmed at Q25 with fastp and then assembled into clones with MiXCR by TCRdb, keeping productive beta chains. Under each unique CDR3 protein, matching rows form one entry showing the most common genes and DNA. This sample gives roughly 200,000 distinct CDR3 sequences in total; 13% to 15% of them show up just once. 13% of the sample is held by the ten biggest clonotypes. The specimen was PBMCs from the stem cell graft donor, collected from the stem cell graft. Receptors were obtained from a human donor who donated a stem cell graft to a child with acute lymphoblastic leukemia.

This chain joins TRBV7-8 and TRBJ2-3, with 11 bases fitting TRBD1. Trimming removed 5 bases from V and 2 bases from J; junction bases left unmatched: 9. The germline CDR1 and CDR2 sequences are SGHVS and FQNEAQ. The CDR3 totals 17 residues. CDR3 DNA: TGTGCCAGCAGCCTCCGGGACAGGGGGATTCTCACAGATACGCAGTATTTT. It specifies CASSLRDRGILTDTQYF.

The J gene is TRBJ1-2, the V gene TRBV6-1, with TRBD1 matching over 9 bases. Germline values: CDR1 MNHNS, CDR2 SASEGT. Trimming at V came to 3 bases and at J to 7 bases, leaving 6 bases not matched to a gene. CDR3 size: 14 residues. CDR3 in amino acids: CASSDWGTGIGYTF. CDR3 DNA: TGTGCCAGCAGTGATTGGGGGACAGGGATTGGCTACACCTTC.

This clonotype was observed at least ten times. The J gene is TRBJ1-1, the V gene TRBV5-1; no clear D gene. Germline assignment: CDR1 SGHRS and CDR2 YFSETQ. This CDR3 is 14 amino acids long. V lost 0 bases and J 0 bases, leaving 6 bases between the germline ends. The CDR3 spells CASSLVGLNTEAFF. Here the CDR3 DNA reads TGCGCCAGCAGCTTGGTCGGCTTGAACACTGAAGCTTTCTTT. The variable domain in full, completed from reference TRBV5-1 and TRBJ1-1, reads KAGVTQTPRYLIKTRGQQVTLSCSPISGHRSVSWYQQTPGQGLQFLFEYFSETQRNKGNFPGRFSGRQFSNSRSEMNVSTLELGDSALYLCASSLVGLNTEAFFGQGTRLTVV.

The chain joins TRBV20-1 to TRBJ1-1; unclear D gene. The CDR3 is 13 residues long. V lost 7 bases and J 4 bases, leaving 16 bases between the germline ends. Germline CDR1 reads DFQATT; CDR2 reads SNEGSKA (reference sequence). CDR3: CSVPAEAATEAFF. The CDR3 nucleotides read TGCAGTGTCCCCGCAGAGGCAGCCACTGAAGCTTTCTTT.

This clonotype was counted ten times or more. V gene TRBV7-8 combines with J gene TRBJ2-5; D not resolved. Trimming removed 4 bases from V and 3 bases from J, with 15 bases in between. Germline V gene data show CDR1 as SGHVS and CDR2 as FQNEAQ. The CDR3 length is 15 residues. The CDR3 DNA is TGTGCCAGCAGCTCACCAGGCCGTTTCGAAGAGACCCAGTACTTC. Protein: CASSSPGRFEETQYF.

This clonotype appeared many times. Written as DNA, the CDR3 is TGTGCCAGCAGCTTGGGAAGTCAGCCCCAGCATTTT. Protein product: CASSLGSQPQHF. The rearrangement uses TRBV5-5 and TRBJ1-5; D is uncertain. This CDR3 comprises 12 residues. The V end was cut by 0 bases, the J end by 6 bases, with 4 bases between. Germline CDR1 and CDR2: SGHKS and YYEKEE (reference sequence).

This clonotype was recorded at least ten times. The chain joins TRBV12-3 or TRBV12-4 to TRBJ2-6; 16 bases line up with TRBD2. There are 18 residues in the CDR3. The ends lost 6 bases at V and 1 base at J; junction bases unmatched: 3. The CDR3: CASSRGLAGGSGANVLTF. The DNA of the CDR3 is TGTGCCAGCAGCCGGGGACTAGCGGGAGGGTCTGGGGCCAACGTCCTGACTTTC.

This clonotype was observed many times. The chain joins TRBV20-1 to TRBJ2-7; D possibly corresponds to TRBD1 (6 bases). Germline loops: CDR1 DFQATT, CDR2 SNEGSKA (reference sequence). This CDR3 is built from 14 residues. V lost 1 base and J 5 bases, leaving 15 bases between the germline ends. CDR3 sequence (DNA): TGCAGTGCTAGAGCCACAGGGCTCGGCCACGAGCAGTACTTC. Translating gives CSARATGLGHEQYF.

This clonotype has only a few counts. CDR3 coding DNA: TGCGCCAGCAGCTTCCGGACTAGCGGGAGCCGCGGAAACTACGAGCAGTACTTC. It encodes CASSFRTSGSRGNYEQYF. The genes are TRBV5-1 and TRBJ2-7; the match to TRBD2 covers 13 bases. The CDR3 is 18 amino acids. CDR1 is SGHRS, CDR2 YFSETQ, per germline. V was clipped by 2 bases and J by 3 bases; unmatched bases: 11.

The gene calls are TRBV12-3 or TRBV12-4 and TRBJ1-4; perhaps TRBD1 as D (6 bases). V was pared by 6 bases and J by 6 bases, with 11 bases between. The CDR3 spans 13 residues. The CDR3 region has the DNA TGTGCCAGCAGATTAAACAGGGATGAAAAACTGTTTTTT. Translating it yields CASRLNRDEKLFF.

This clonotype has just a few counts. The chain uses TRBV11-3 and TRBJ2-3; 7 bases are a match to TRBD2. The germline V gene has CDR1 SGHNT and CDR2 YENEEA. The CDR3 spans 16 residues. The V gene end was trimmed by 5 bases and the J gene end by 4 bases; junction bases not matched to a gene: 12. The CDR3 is CASSPGGGRRADTQYF. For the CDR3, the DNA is TGTGCCAGCAGCCCAGGTGGCGGGAGACGGGCAGATACGCAGTATTTT. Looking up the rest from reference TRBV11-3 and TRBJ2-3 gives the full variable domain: EAGVVQSPRYKIIEKKQPVAFWCNPISGHNTLYWYLQNLGQGPELLIRYENEEAVDDSQLPKDRFSAERLKGVDSTLKIQPAELGDSAVYLCASSPGGGRRADTQYFGPGTRLTVL.

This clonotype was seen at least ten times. The CDR3 bases are TGCAGTGCTAGCCCAAGCGGGAGGGACTACGAGCAGTACTTC. As protein: CSASPSGRDYEQYF. This sequence joins TRBV20-1 and TRBJ2-7; 10 nucleotides agree with TRBD2. The CDR3 is 14 residues long. Losses at the gene ends were 3 bases for V and 3 bases for J; bases not matched to a gene: 5. Germline values: CDR1 DFQATT, CDR2 SNEGSKA (reference sequence).

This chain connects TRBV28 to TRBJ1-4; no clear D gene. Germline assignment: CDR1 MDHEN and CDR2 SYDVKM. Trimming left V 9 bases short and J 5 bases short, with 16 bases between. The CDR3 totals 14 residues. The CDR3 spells CASRDANANEKLFF. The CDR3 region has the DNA TGTGCCAGTAGAGACGCCAACGCCAATGAAAAACTGTTTTTT.

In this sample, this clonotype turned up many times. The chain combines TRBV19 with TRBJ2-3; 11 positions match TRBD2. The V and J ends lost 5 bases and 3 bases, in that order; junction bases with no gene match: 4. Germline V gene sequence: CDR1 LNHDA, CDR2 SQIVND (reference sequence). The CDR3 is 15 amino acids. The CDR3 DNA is TGTGCCAGTAGTGCCGGGACTAGCGGTACAGATACGCAGTATTTT. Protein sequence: CASSAGTSGTDTQYF.

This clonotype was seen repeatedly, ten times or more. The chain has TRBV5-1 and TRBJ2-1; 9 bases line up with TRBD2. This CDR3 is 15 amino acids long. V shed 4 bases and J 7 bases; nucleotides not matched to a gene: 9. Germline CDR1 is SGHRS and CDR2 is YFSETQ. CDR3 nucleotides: TGCGCCAGCAGCGGTACTAGCGGGCCCCCTAATGAGCAGTTCTTC. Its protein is CASSGTSGPPNEQFF.

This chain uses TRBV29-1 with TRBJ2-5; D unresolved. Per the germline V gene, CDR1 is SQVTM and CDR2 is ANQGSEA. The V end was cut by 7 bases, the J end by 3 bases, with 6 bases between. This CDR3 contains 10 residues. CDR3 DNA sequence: TGCAGCGCCCTAGAAGAGACCCAGTACTTC. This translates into CSALEETQYF.

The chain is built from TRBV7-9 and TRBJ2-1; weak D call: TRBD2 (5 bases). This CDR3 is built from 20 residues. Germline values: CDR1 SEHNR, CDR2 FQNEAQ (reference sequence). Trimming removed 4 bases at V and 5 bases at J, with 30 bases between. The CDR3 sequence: CASSSTVGLLQRPYDNEQFF. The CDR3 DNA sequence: TGTGCCAGCAGCTCGACGGTCGGGTTACTCCAGCGGCCATATGACAATGAGCAGTTCTTC.

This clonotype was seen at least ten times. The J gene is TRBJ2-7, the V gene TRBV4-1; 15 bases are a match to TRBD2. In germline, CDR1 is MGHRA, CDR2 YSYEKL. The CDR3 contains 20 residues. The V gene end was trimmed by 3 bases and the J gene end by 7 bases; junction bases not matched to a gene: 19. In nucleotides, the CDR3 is TGCGCCAGCAGCCACCGACCTGGACTAGCGGGAGGGGACCCGGCGAGTGAGCAGTACTTC. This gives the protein CASSHRPGLAGGDPASEQYF.

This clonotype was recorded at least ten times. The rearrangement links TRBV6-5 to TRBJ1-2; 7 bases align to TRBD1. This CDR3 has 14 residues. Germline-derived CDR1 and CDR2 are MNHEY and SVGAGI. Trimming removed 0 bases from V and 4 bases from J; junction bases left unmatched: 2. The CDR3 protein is CASSYSGTAYGYTF. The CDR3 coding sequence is TGTGCCAGCAGTTACTCTGGGACAGCCTATGGCTACACCTTC.

CDR3 in DNA: TGTGCCAGCAGCTTGTACGGGGGGGACCTAGCTCCGCAGTTCTTC. It yields the protein CASSLYGGDLAPQFF. The V call is TRBV5-5, the J call TRBJ2-1; 8 bases are shared with TRBD2. Trimming at V came to 1 base and at J to 12 bases, leaving 12 bases not matched to a gene. Germline values: CDR1 SGHKS, CDR2 YYEKEE (reference sequence). This CDR3 spans 15 amino acids.

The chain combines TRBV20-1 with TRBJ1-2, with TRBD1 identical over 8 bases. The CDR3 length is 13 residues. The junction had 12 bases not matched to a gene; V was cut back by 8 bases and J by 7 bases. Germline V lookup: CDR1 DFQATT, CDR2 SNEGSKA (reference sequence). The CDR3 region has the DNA TGCAGTACCTCCCGACAGGGGAGTTCTGGCTACACCTTC. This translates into CSTSRQGSSGYTF.

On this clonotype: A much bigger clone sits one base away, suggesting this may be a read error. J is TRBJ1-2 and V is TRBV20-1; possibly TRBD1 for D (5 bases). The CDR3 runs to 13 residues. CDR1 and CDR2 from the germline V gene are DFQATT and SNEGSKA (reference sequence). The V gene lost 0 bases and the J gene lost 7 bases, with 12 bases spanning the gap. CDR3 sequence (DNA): TGCAGTGCTAGAGACCCGGGGCGGCCTGGCTACACCTTC. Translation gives CSARDPGRPGYTF.

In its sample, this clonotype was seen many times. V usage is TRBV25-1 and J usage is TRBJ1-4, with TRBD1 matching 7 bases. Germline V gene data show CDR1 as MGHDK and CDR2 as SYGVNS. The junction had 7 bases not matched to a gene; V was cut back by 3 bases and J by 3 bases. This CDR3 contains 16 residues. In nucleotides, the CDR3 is TGTGCCAGCAGTGATTTAGACAGGGAAGCTAATGAAAAACTGTTTTTT. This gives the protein CASSDLDREANEKLFF. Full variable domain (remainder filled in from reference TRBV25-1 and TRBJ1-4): EADIYQTPRYLVIGTGKKITLECSQTMGHDKMYWYQQDPGMELHLIHYSYGVNSTEKGDLSSESTVSRIRTEHFPLTLESARPSHTSQYLCASSDLDREANEKLFFGSGTQLSVL.